This TCR beta chain is from a study of OX40 agonist ivuxolimab in advanced cancers. Study summary: Melanoma, hepatocellular carcinoma, head and neck or renal cell cancer occurred in dose-escalation patients. Study-wide points: The expanded peripheral T cells' antigen specificity was not determined. CD4+ and CD8+ T cells in blood underwent clonal expansion by week 6 at 0.1 to 3.0 mg/kg.

Germline V CDR1 and CDR2: SGHVS, FQNEAQ. Trimming removed 2 bases from V and 1 base from J, with 17 bases in between. The CDR3 loop spans 17 amino acids. In the case of this clone: The antigen remains unidentified.

Here immunoSEQ multiplex PCR was the method, and the copy in TCRdb shows in-frame clones only, minus some. The table has tens of thousands of clones, approximately 91% seen once. The receptor comes from an adult with an advanced solid tumor such as melanoma, head and neck, liver or kidney cancer. The material was CD4+ or CD8+ T cells sorted from blood, obtained in a trial of the OX40 agonist ivuxolimab. This chain joins TRBV7-8 and TRBJ2-5; D might be TRBD2 (6 bases). Here the CDR3 DNA reads TGTGCCAGCAGCTTATTCGGTACGGGGCGGGGCCAAGAGACCCAGTACTTC. Protein product: CASSLFGTGRGQETQYF.